A selection of T cell receptor beta chains follows, all from one sample in a study of blood T cell repertoires in COVID-19. The protocol was immunoSEQ multiplex PCR, while the TCRdb copy is restricted to in-frame clones and leaves out a portion. The data show roughly 270,000 clones, around 83% seen once. Sequencing was done on a sample of PBMCs or T cells enriched from blood (not recorded which). These receptors were taken from a man aged 35 to 55 who had been exposed to COVID-19. Each CDR3 is given with its conserved first and last residue. A D gene is named only where the DNA matches it firmly. Clone size is stated in some rows and not others, as once, few, many or a class when expanded.

j_gene,d_gene,v_gene,abundance,CDR3nt,CDR3aa
TRBJ2-5,NA,TRBV29-1,NA,TGCAGCGTTAAGGGTGGTGACAGACCCAAAGAGACCCAGTACTTC,CSVKGGDRPKETQYF
TRBJ2-6,TRBD1,TRBV5-4,NA,TGTGCCAGCAGCTTGGGCAGGGGGTTTTCTGGGGCCAACGTCCTGACTTTC,CASSLGRGFSGANVLTF
TRBJ1-2,TRBD1,TRBV6-6,NA,TGTGCCAGCAGATCCGGACAGGGGAACTATGGCTACACCTTC,CASRSGQGNYGYTF
TRBJ1-3,NA,TRBV18,NA,TGTGCCAGCTCACCATTGGTAGTCAACCCGGGGGGGCCCTCTGGAAACACCATATATTTT,CASSPLVVNPGGPSGNTIYF
TRBJ2-2,NA,TRBV5-3,NA,TGTGCCAGAAGCGAGGAGGAGAACACCGGGGAGCTGTTTTTT,CARSEEENTGELFF
TRBJ2-7,TRBD1,TRBV2,once,TGTGCCAGCTACAGGGGCTCCGAGTACGAGCAGTACTTC,CASYRGSEYEQYF
TRBJ2-1,TRBD2,TRBV27,NA,TGTGCCAGCAGTTTACGAGCGGGATACAATGAGCAGTTCTTC,CASSLRAGYNEQFF
TRBJ1-1,NA,TRBV30,NA,TGTGCCTGGACCCCCGCCGGGAACACTGAAGCTTTCTTT,CAWTPAGNTEAFF
TRBJ1-6,NA,TRBV9,NA,TGTGCCAGCAGCGTATTGAGAGATTCACCCCTCCACTTT,CASSVLRDSPLHF
TRBJ2-3,TRBD2,TRBV6-5,NA,TGTGCCAGCGAGGCTAGCGGATTCACAGATACGCAGTATTTT,CASEASGFTDTQYF
TRBJ2-1,TRBD1,TRBV14,few,TGTGCCAGCAGCCCACAGGGGGGCAATGAGCAGTTCTTC,CASSPQGGNEQFF
TRBJ1-3,NA,TRBV7-2,NA,TGTGCCAGCAGCTTAGGGTCGACAGGCTCTGGAAACACCATATATTTT,CASSLGSTGSGNTIYF
TRBJ2-1,TRBD2,TRBV24-1,NA,TGTGCCACCGCTCAGAGGTCGACTAGCGGAATAGGAGAGCAGTTCTTC,CATAQRSTSGIGEQFF
TRBJ1-5,NA,TRBV10-1,many,TGCGCCACCTGGGGGGTCAGCAATCAGCCCCAGCATTTT,CATWGVSNQPQHF
TRBJ1-1,TRBD1,TRBV3-1/TRBV3-2,NA,TGTGCCAGCAGCCAAGGATACAGGGGCGAAGTTGGGGCTTTCTTT,CASSQGYRGEVGAFF
TRBJ1-2,TRBD1,TRBV30,many,TGTGCCTGCTCCCGACAGGGAGTCGATGGCTACACCTTC,CACSRQGVDGYTF
TRBJ2-1,TRBD2,TRBV18,few,TGTGCCAGCTCACCACGAGCGGGAGGGCCAGTTTCCTACAATGAGCAGTTCTTC,CASSPRAGGPVSYNEQFF
TRBJ1-2,TRBD1,TRBV7-9,NA,TGTGCCAGCAGCCCGGGACAGCACTATGGCTACACCTTC,CASSPGQHYGYTF
TRBJ2-7,NA,TRBV19,few,TGTGCCAGCAGCTTCGGGGAGGACATCTACGAGCAGTACTTC,CASSFGEDIYEQYF
TRBJ2-1,TRBD1,TRBV11-1,NA,TGTGCCAGCAGAGAAGGGGGCCACTCCTACAATGAGCAGTTCTTC,CASREGGHSYNEQFF
TRBJ2-3,NA,TRBV5-1,few,TGCGCCAGCAGCGGGGCGGGATTCCCAGATACGCAGTATTTT,CASSGAGFPDTQYF
TRBJ2-1,NA,TRBV7-2,NA,TGTGCCAGCAGCTTAACCAGGGGTGATATGTATGAGCAGTTCTTC,CASSLTRGDMYEQFF
TRBJ2-1,TRBD1,TRBV19,few,TGTGCCAGTAGTATCCTCGGGACAGGGGGCCAAAATGAGCAGTTCTTC,CASSILGTGGQNEQFF
TRBJ1-6,TRBD1,TRBV10-3,NA,TGTGCCATCAGTGGGGGACAGGTTGGGTCACCCCTCCACTTT,CAISGGQVGSPLHF
TRBJ1-1,NA,TRBV6-5,few,TGTGCCAGCAGTTACCAGCCCATGGGGGGTACTGAAGCTTTCTTT,CASSYQPMGGTEAFF
TRBJ2-5,NA,TRBV6-4,many,TGTGCCAGCAGCCGACAGCCAGAAGAGACCCAGTACTTC,CASSRQPEETQYF
TRBJ2-1,NA,TRBV25-1,NA,TGTGCCAGCAGAGATGTAAGCGGGTCCTCCTACAATGAGCAGTTCTTC,CASRDVSGSSYNEQFF
TRBJ1-6,NA,TRBV14,NA,TGTGCCAGCAGCCAAGAGACAACCCATTCACCCCTCCACTTT,CASSQETTHSPLHF
TRBJ1-2,NA,TRBV28,NA,TGTGCCAGCAGTTTAGGTGGTCAGGGGTCGGAAGGCTACACCTTC,CASSLGGQGSEGYTF
TRBJ1-5,NA,TRBV5-4,NA,TGTGCCAGCAGCTTACAGGGCTCTCAGCCCCAGCATTTT,CASSLQGSQPQHF
TRBJ1-2,TRBD1,TRBV6-5,NA,TGTGCCAGCATGTCGAGGACAGGGGGAGATGGCTACACCTTC,CASMSRTGGDGYTF
TRBJ2-2,TRBD2,TRBV10-1,NA,TGCGCCAGCAGTGAACAGCGGGGGAACACCGGGGAGCTGTTTTTT,CASSEQRGNTGELFF
TRBJ2-3,NA,TRBV5-1,NA,TGCGCCAGCAGCTTGGACGGTAGCGGCACAGATACGCAGTATTTT,CASSLDGSGTDTQYF
TRBJ2-2,NA,TRBV7-3,NA,TGTGCCAGCAGCTTAACGGCAGCGAACACCGGGGAGCTGTTTTTT,CASSLTAANTGELFF
TRBJ1-3,NA,TRBV7-3,NA,TGTGCCAGCAGCTTAAGTGGCCTCACCTCTGGAAACACCATATATTTT,CASSLSGLTSGNTIYF
TRBJ2-7,TRBD2,TRBV11-2,NA,TGTGCCAGCAGCCCCGGGGCGGGAGGCCTCCTTCTGGAGGAGCAGTACTTC,CASSPGAGGLLLEEQYF
TRBJ1-1,NA,TRBV30,NA,TGTGTGGGGGGTAACACTGAAGCTTTCTTT,CVGGNTEAFF
TRBJ1-5,NA,TRBV11-2,NA,TGTGCCAGCAGCTGGGCCGGAATCAATCAGCCCCAGCATTTT,CASSWAGINQPQHF
TRBJ1-2,NA,TRBV5-5,NA,TGTGCCAGCAGCTTGTCCAGTGCGGGGGGCTACACCTTC,CASSLSSAGGYTF
TRBJ1-2,NA,TRBV9,NA,TGTGCCAGCAGCGCCGGAGGGACCTATGGCTACACCTTC,CASSAGGTYGYTF
TRBJ2-7,TRBD2,TRBV29-1,NA,TGCAGCGTTGTGCAGCGGGAGGGCTACGAGCAGTACTTC,CSVVQREGYEQYF
TRBJ1-2,TRBD1,TRBV6-1,NA,TGTGCCAGCAGTGACCCCCTAGTGAGGGACAGAGGCTACACCTTC,CASSDPLVRDRGYTF
TRBJ1-4,NA,TRBV7-9,NA,TGTGCCAGCACTGCCCAGGGGAATACTAATGAAAAACTGTTTTTT,CASTAQGNTNEKLFF
TRBJ2-3,TRBD2,TRBV11-2,NA,TGTGCCAGCAGCTTAGGGGTGCTTACTAGCGGTAAAGATACGCAGTATTTT,CASSLGVLTSGKDTQYF
TRBJ2-2,NA,TRBV24-1,NA,TGTGCCACCAGCCGGGACTTAGCGACCGGGGAGCTGTTTTTT,CATSRDLATGELFF
TRBJ1-1,NA,TRBV6-5,once,TGTGCCAGCAGTTACCCTAACACTGAAGCTTTCTTT,CASSYPNTEAFF
TRBJ2-7,TRBD1,TRBV18,NA,TGTGCCAGCTCACGGACAGGAACCCAGGCCGAGCAGTACTTC,CASSRTGTQAEQYF
TRBJ2-7,TRBD2,TRBV5-4,NA,TGTGCCAGCAGCCCTTCGTGGGGGGGAGGCTCTTACGAGCAGTACTTC,CASSPSWGGGSYEQYF
TRBJ2-7,NA,TRBV2,NA,TGTGCCAGCAGACCGACACTAGGTTACGAGCAGTACTTC,CASRPTLGYEQYF
TRBJ2-5,NA,TRBV12-3/TRBV12-4,NA,TGTGCCAGCAGTAGCACAGGGAAGGAGACCCAGTACTTC,CASSSTGKETQYF
TRBJ1-1,NA,TRBV19,NA,TGTGCCAGTAGTTACGGGAACACTGAAGCTTTCTTT,CASSYGNTEAFF